What follows is one TCR beta chain and its context. Authors' methods: How many nucleated cells were present was estimated from reference gene primer amplification. The table came from immunoSEQ multiplex PCR; TCRdb's copy has only in-frame clones and leaves some out. That table furnishes V, J and clone size, whereas the DNA furnished D and trimming. The sample yields hundreds of thousands of clones, roughly 85% seen once. The data belong to a study of blood T cell repertoires in COVID-19. Study information: Whether acute or convalescent, the COVID-19 samples came from the United States, Italy and Spain. T cells, B-cell-depleted T cells, or PBMCs supplied cDNA or gDNA.

CDR1 is LGHNA, CDR2 YSLEER, per germline. The CDR3 has 13 amino acids. V lost 2 bases and J 7 bases, leaving 11 bases between the germline ends. Sequencing used peripheral blood. J is TRBJ1-2 and V is TRBV4-3; D is possibly TRBD1 (5 bases). The receptor was isolated from a man between 45 and 60 years old with active or convalescent COVID-19. The CDR3 sequence: CASSQSGLTGYTF. CDR3 nucleotide sequence: TGCGCCAGCAGCCAATCAGGGCTTACTGGCTACACCTTC.